This record covers a single T cell receptor (beta chain). TCRdb reprocessed the 5' RACE reads via MiXCR and lists one record per CDR3 protein. The sample consists of about 360,000 distinct CDR3 sequences, under 15% of them appearing once. V was cut by 5 bases and J by 5 bases, with 11 bases left in between. Germline V lookup: CDR1 SGHAT, CDR2 FQNNGV. The CDR3 is 13 residues long. These data belong to a study of T-cell memory formation after mild COVID-19. The rearrangement uses TRBV11-2 and TRBJ2-3, with D tentatively TRBD1 or TRBD2 (5 bases each). Input material: PBMCs or a T cell subset sorted from them (not recorded which). The receptor was isolated from a man younger than 35 who had mild COVID-19 (a few samples of this study predate the infection). Cell type and time point are not known. CDR3 residues: CASSPGPRDTQYF. The CDR3 bases are TGTGCCAGCAGCCCGGGGCCGAGAGATACGCAGTATTTT.